This T cell receptor (beta chain) was sequenced in a study of graft-versus-host responses after intestinal transplantation (dated by TCRdb to about 2021). Regarding the complete study: The transplants that recipients got were multivisceral, liver-intestinal, or isolated intestinal. Anti-thymocyte globulin induction was given to all recipients, followed by maintenance tacrolimus and steroids for about 3 years. Bulk TCR-beta CDR3 sequencing was used to track graft-versus-host and host-versus-graft alloreactive T cell clones in the graft, circulation and bone marrow after intestinal transplantation. To identify alloreactive clones, pre-transplant mixed lymphocyte reaction products were sequenced and then compared with unstimulated pre-transplant donor and recipient T cells. The cohort enrolled 20 to 30 intestinal transplant recipients, one of whom was a retransplant, and 3 patients without pretransplant specimens were excluded. Donor T cell macrochimerism was defined as a peak of at least 4% donor T cells among recipient peripheral blood mononuclear cells. Instead of going to the commercial service, samples from three later patients were sequenced in-house on an Illumina MiSeq and processed with MiXCR.

V and J lose 5 bases and 9 bases, and a span of 17 bases separates them. CDR1 and CDR2, looked up from the germline V gene, are SGHVT and SQSDAQ. Its CDR3 holds 14 amino acids, cysteine through phenylalanine. The kept DNA is CDR3 alone, 42 bases in frame from the first base. The receptor library was made with the immunoSEQ multiplex PCR assay. Adaptive Biotechnologies carried out high-throughput TCR-beta CDR3 sequencing of genomic DNA for most patients. As for how the authors treated the data: TCR sequencing data were retrieved from Adaptive's ImmunoSEQ software for around 20 patients, whereas a few other patients were processed with MiXCR and VDJtools. CDR3 nucleotide sequences shared between donor and recipient were removed because their origin could not be assigned. At least 2-fold expansion over unstimulated cells and a minimum CFSE-low frequency of 0.002% (template counts) or 0.001% (read counts) were required for clones to be classified as alloreactive. Mappable clones were those detected in sequenced pre-transplant spleen, lymph node, or MLR CFSE-low populations of the donor or recipient. Cumulative frequency of alloreactive clones was calculated as a percentage of all sequences weighted by copy number. Held by TCRdb, this immuneACCESS table contains in-frame sequences only and omits some clones. Under half of the omission traces to an unresolved V gene where checked; the cause of the rest is unknown. The V and J calls and the clone size are those of that table, but D and trimming were determined from the DNA. The sample data list some 8,300 clones, and around 92% of these were observed just once. The ten largest clones take up approximately 1.5% of the sample.

Note on this clone: The antigen it recognizes is unknown. No qualities accompany the bases; no much larger clone lies one base away.

Blood samples were collected up to 4 times in the first month after transplant and then at least monthly when available. General conclusions and limits of the study: Early after transplant, peak levels of circulating GvH clones were found to be associated with declines in HvG clones. The relatively low number and heterogeneity of intestinal transplant patients limited the conclusions. High GvH to HvG T cell clonal ratios were observed in the allografts of patients with donor T cell macrochimerism. GvH clones were detected in recipient bone marrow, and some appeared earlier in ileal mucosa or blood, consistent with an intestinal mucosal origin.

The V and J genes are TRBV7-4 and TRBJ1-5, with a tentative D gene TRBD1 over 5 matching bases. The sample here was PBMCs, taken around 31 days after intestinal transplant. The receptor's source is a human patient who received an intestinal transplant, so some T cells may come from the graft donor. The nucleotide sequence is TGTGCCAGCAGCCCCGCCGGGACCCCGGGGCCCCAGCATTTT. Its protein reads: CASSPAGTPGPQHF.